The rows below give T cell receptor beta chains drawn from one sample of a study of T cells in Graves' hyperthyroidism and ophthalmopathy. TCRdb reprocessed the multiplex PCR reads via MiXCR and lists one record per CDR3 protein. In the table there are under 350,000 distinct CDR3 sequences, roughly a fifth of which are singletons. The sequencing input was blood. These receptors all come from a woman aged 50 to 60 with Graves' hyperthyroidism. Each CDR3 is given with its conserved first and last residue. Each record gives: J gene, clone size, V gene, D gene, CDR3 protein, CDR3 DNA. A D gene is named only where the DNA matches it firmly. Clone size is not always given. Where it is, it says once, few, many or a class for expanded clones.

j_gene: TRBJ1-3; abundance: many; v_gene: TRBV15; d_gene: .; CDR3aa: CATSRGSPALSGNTIYF; CDR3nt: TGTGCCACCAGCAGAGGTAGCCCGGCCCTCTCGGGAAACACCATATATTTT
j_gene: TRBJ2-7; abundance: .; v_gene: TRBV13; d_gene: TRBD2; CDR3aa: CASSPRTSRASIYEQYF; CDR3nt: TGTGCCAGCAGCCCTCGGACTAGCCGAGCCTCGATCTACGAGCAGTACTTC
j_gene: TRBJ2-7; abundance: .; v_gene: TRBV28; d_gene: TRBD1; CDR3aa: CASSSWTGGGEQYF; CDR3nt: TGTGCCAGCAGCTCCTGGACAGGGGGTGGCGAGCAGTACTTC
j_gene: TRBJ1-2; abundance: .; v_gene: TRBV14; d_gene: .; CDR3aa: CASSQGPLGRPLGYTF; CDR3nt: TGTGCCAGCAGCCAAGGCCCCCTCGGCAGGCCCCTTGGCTACACCTTC
j_gene: TRBJ2-1; abundance: .; v_gene: TRBV20-1; d_gene: .; CDR3aa: CSARGETEGQVHEQFF; CDR3nt: TGCAGTGCTAGAGGGGAGACAGAGGGACAAGTCCATGAGCAGTTCTTC
j_gene: TRBJ2-7; abundance: .; v_gene: TRBV29-1; d_gene: .; CDR3aa: CSVDQGGAYEQYF; CDR3nt: TGCAGCGTTGACCAGGGGGGAGCGTACGAGCAGTACTTC
j_gene: TRBJ2-1; abundance: .; v_gene: TRBV7-8; d_gene: .; CDR3aa: CASSLPAGSSGNEQFF; CDR3nt: TGTGCCAGCAGCTTACCCGCCGGGAGTAGCGGCAATGAGCAGTTCTTC
j_gene: TRBJ1-3; abundance: few; v_gene: TRBV4-1; d_gene: .; CDR3aa: CASSQGLVGSGNTIYF; CDR3nt: TGCGCCAGCAGCCAGGGCCTAGTGGGCTCTGGAAACACCATATATTTT
j_gene: TRBJ2-2; abundance: .; v_gene: TRBV20-1; d_gene: TRBD1; CDR3aa: CSAKSGTGNTGELFF; CDR3nt: TGCAGTGCTAAGTCGGGGACAGGGAACACCGGGGAGCTGTTTTTT
j_gene: TRBJ1-4; abundance: many; v_gene: TRBV28; d_gene: TRBD1; CDR3aa: CASRLRTGARGGTNEKLFF; CDR3nt: TGTGCCAGCAGACTACGCACAGGGGCCAGGGGGGGAACTAATGAAAAACTGTTTTTT
j_gene: TRBJ2-1; abundance: .; v_gene: TRBV3-1; d_gene: .; CDR3aa: CASSQGGPGGQFF; CDR3nt: TGTGCCAGCAGCCAGGGGGGGCCTGGGGGGCAGTTCTTC
j_gene: TRBJ2-3; abundance: many; v_gene: TRBV19; d_gene: TRBD2; CDR3aa: CASSSFSGAGTDTQYF; CDR3nt: TGTGCCAGTAGTTCCTTTAGCGGGGCTGGCACAGATACGCAGTATTTT
j_gene: TRBJ2-4; abundance: many; v_gene: TRBV30; d_gene: .; CDR3aa: CAWSVGGVLAKNIQYF; CDR3nt: TGTGCCTGGAGTGTAGGGGGGGTCTTAGCCAAAAACATTCAGTACTTC
j_gene: TRBJ2-2; abundance: .; v_gene: TRBV20-1; d_gene: TRBD2; CDR3aa: CSARDSLAGALNTGELFF; CDR3nt: TGCAGTGCTAGAGACTCCCTAGCGGGGGCCCTGAACACCGGGGAGCTGTTTTTT
j_gene: TRBJ1-4; abundance: few; v_gene: TRBV4-1; d_gene: TRBD1; CDR3aa: CASSQAGGYEKLFF; CDR3nt: TGCGCCAGCAGCCAAGCAGGGGGCTATGAAAAACTGTTTTTT
j_gene: TRBJ2-1; abundance: .; v_gene: TRBV2; d_gene: TRBD2; CDR3aa: CASGGLAGEGNEQFF; CDR3nt: TGTGCCAGCGGGGGGCTAGCGGGAGAGGGGAATGAGCAGTTCTTC
j_gene: TRBJ2-7; abundance: many; v_gene: TRBV28; d_gene: .; CDR3aa: CASSNRHRAGNEQYF; CDR3nt: TGTGCCAGCAGTAACCGCCACAGGGCCGGTAACGAGCAGTACTTC